This T cell receptor (beta chain) was profiled in a study of blood T cells in healthy people across ages. It was with a sample-barcoded 5' primer and a J-beta primer mix that a second PCR of about 7 to 12 cycles was run. Each CDR3 protein gets one entry after TCRdb re-called the 5' RACE reads with MiXCR. The sample records about 1.4 million distinct CDR3 sequences, 55% to 75% being singletons. The germline V and J ends were trimmed by 5 bases and 4 bases, with 18 bases remaining between them. The CDR3 consists of 15 residues. Germline V gene data show CDR1 as MGHRA and CDR2 as YSYEKL. The sample taken for sequencing was blood. This receptor was identified in a man aged 18 to 30 in good health. The rearrangement joins TRBV4-1 to TRBJ2-7; D is perhaps TRBD1 (5 bases). CDR3 region: CASSNRRVGMYEQYF. The CDR3 DNA sequence: TGCGCCAGCAGCAATCGCAGGGTGGGAATGTACGAGCAGTACTTC.